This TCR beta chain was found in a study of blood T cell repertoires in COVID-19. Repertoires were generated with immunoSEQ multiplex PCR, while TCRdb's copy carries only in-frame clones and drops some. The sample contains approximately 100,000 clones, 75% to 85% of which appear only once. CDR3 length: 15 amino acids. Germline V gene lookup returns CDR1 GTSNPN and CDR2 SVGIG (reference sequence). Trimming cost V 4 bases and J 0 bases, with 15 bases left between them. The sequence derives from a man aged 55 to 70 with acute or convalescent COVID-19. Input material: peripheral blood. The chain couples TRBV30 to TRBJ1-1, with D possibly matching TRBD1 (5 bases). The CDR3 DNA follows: TGTGCCTGGAAGGGGTTCCAGAGGCTGAACACTGAAGCTTTCTTT. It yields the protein CAWKGFQRLNTEAFF.